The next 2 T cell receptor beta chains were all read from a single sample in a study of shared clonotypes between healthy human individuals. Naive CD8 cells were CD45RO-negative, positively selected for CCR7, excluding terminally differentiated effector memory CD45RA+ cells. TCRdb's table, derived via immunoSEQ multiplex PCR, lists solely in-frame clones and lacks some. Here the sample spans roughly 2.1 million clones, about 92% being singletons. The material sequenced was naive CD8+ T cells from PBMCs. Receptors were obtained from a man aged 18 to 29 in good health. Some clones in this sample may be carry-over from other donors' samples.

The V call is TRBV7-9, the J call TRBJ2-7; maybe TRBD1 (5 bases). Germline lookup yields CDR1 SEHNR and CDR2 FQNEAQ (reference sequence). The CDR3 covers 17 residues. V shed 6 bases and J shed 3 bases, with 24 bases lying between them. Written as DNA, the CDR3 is TGTGCCAGCAGACCCAACTGGGCAGGGAACACTGGCTACGAGCAGTACTTC. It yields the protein CASRPNWAGNTGYEQYF.

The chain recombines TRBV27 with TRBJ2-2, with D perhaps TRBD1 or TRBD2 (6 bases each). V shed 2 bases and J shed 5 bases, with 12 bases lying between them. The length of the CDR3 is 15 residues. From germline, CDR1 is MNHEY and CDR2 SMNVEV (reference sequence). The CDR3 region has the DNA TGTGCCAGCAGTTTAGGGGGCGGGACGACCGGGGAGCTGTTTTTT. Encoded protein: CASSLGGGTTGELFF.